The source of this T cell receptor beta chain is a study of shared clonotypes between healthy human individuals. Overall study context: Each donor contributed plates that comprised three CD4 naive, three CD4 memory, two CD8 naive and one CD8 memory.

V gave up 4 bases and J gave up 5 bases; unmatched junction bases: 5. The CDR3 has 15 amino acids. Germline V CDR1 and CDR2: SGHRS, YFSETQ. Clones were sequenced by immunoSEQ multiplex PCR, and TCRdb holds only the in-frame ones, with some missing. This sample has over a million clones, with 98% found just once. The origin of this receptor is a young man in good health. Sequencing used naive CD4+ T cells sorted from blood. Sample subset: CD45RA+ positively selected. This chain links TRBV5-1 with TRBJ2-1; 11 bases are shared with TRBD2. The CDR3 region is CASSRGLAEDNEQFF. In DNA form, the CDR3 reads TGCGCCAGCAGCAGGGGACTAGCGGAAGACAATGAGCAGTTCTTC.